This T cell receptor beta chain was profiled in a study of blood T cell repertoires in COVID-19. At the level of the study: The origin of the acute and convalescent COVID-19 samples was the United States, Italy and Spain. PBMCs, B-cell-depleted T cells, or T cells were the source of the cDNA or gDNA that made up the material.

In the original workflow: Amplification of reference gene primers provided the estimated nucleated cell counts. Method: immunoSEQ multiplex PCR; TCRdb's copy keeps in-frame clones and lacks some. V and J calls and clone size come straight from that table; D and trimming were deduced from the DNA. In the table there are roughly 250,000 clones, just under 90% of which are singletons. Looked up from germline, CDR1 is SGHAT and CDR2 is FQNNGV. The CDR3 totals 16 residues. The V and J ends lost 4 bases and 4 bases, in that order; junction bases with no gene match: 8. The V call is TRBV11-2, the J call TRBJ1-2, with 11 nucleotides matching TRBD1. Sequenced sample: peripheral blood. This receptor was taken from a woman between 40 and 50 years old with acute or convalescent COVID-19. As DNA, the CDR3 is TGTGCCAGCAGCTCCAACCGGGACAGGGGGACCTATGGCTACACCTTC. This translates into CASSSNRDRGTYGYTF.